The entry below describes one T cell receptor (beta chain). Combining a sample-barcoded 5' primer with a J-beta primer mix, a second PCR ran for 7 to 11 cycles. TCRdb re-called the 5' RACE reads with MiXCR, one entry per CDR3 protein. The profile shows 980,000 or so distinct CDR3 sequences, roughly 43% of them singletons. This entry is derived from a study of blood T cells in healthy people across ages. V shed 5 bases and J shed 8 bases, with 18 bases lying between them. The length of the CDR3 is 14 residues. Germline CDR1 reads MNHEY; CDR2 reads SMNVEV (reference sequence). The chain combines TRBV27 with TRBJ1-2; TRBD1 might be the D (6 bases). The material sequenced was blood. This clonotype was sampled from a man aged 30 to 39 in good health. In DNA form, the CDR3 reads TGTGCCAGCAGTCCCCGGACAGCCGGGAAGGGCTACACCTTC. This gives the protein CASSPRTAGKGYTF.